These 18 T cell receptor beta chains were all obtained from the same sample, sequenced in a study of blood T cell repertoires in COVID-19. Profiled with immunoSEQ multiplex PCR; TCRdb holds only in-frame clones, not every one. This sample has under 450,000 clones, with around 87% found just once. The material sequenced was PBMCs or T cells enriched from blood (not recorded which). These receptors all come from a young man who had recovered from COVID-19.

About this clone: This same CDR3 is encoded by further DNA sequences in the sample. V is TRBV9 and J is TRBJ2-2; D gene uncertain. Germline loops: CDR1 SGDLS, CDR2 YYNGEE. The CDR3 extends over 13 amino acids. V gave up 0 bases and J gave up 5 bases, with 5 bases separating them. The chain's CDR3 is CASSVGATGELFF. The CDR3 DNA reads TGTGCCAGCAGCGTAGGGGCTACCGGGGAGCTGTTTTTT. The variable domain in full, completed from reference TRBV9 and TRBJ2-2, reads DSGVTQTPKHLITATGQRVTLRCSPRSGDLSVYWYQQSLDQGLQFLIQYYNGEERAKGNILERFSAQQFPDLHSELNLSSLELGDSALYFCASSVGATGELFFGEGSRLTVL.

The chain has TRBV29-1 and TRBJ2-5; TRBD1 is a possible D gene (6 bases). The CDR3 extends over 12 amino acids. The germline V gene encodes CDR1 SQVTM and CDR2 ANQGSEA. V lost 4 bases, J lost 5 bases, and 11 bases lay in between. The CDR3 nucleotides are TGCAGCGTTGCTGCAGGACAGGAGACCCAGTACTTC. It is translated as CSVAAGQETQYF. The full variable domain, in which reference TRBV29-1 and TRBJ2-5 provide the parts outside the CDR3, is SAVISQKPSRDICQRGTSLTIQCQVDSQVTMMFWYRQQPGQSLTLIATANQGSEATYESGFVIDKFPISRPNLTFSTLTVSNMSPEDSSIYLCSVAAGQETQYFGPGTRLLVL.

The rearrangement links TRBV9 to TRBJ2-7; perhaps TRBD2 as D (5 bases). CDR1 is SGDLS and CDR2 is YYNGEE in the germline V gene. The CDR3 loop spans 14 amino acids. Trimming took 4 bases from V and 4 from J, leaving 15 bases between them. The CDR3 region has the DNA TGTGCCAGCAGCCCACGGAACCGGGATTACGAGCAGTACTTC. Translated: CASSPRNRDYEQYF.

This rearrangement joins TRBV5-1 to TRBJ2-5; a possible D gene is TRBD2 (5 bases). Trimming stripped 4 bases from V and 5 bases from J, with 15 bases between. Germline CDR1 SGHRS, CDR2 YFSETQ. The CDR3 contains 14 residues. The CDR3: CASSRGQVGETQYF. CDR3 bases: TGCGCCAGCAGCCGAGGGCAAGTGGGGGAGACCCAGTACTTC.

This chain links TRBV30 with TRBJ1-6, with 7 bases lining up with TRBD1. This CDR3 has 15 amino acids. Germline lookup yields CDR1 GTSNPN and CDR2 SVGIG (reference sequence). V trimming: 0 bases; J trimming: 7 bases; junction bases outside the gene matches: 6. CDR3 coding DNA: TGTGCCTGGAGTGTACGAGACAGGGCCAATTCACCCCTCCACTTT. Translation gives CAWSVRDRANSPLHF.

The chain combines TRBV4-3 with TRBJ1-1; weak D call: TRBD1 (6 bases). V was cut by 1 base and J by 5 bases, with 11 bases left in between. Germline loops: CDR1 LGHNA, CDR2 YSLEER. The CDR3 consists of 14 residues. CDR3 protein: CASSQVVGGTEAFF. For the CDR3, the DNA is TGCGCCAGCAGCCAAGTTGTAGGGGGAACTGAAGCTTTCTTT.

A note on this clone: Within the sample, other DNA sequences also encode this same CDR3. The CDR3 DNA reads TGTGCCACCAGCGACGGAGGCGGCTACGAGCAGTACTTC. Its translation: CATSDGGGYEQYF. This chain links TRBV24-1 with TRBJ2-7; D is perhaps TRBD2 (5 bases). CDR1 and CDR2 (germline): KGHDR, SFDVKD. CDR3 length equals 13 residues. V dropped 7 bases and J dropped 3 bases, with 12 bases sitting between them.

The rearrangement joins TRBV9 to TRBJ1-1; TRBD1 aligns across 7 bases. Germline V gene sequence: CDR1 SGDLS, CDR2 YYNGEE. The length of the CDR3 is 16 residues. V lost 4 bases to trimming and J lost 5 bases; unmatched junction nucleotides: 14. CDR3 region: CASSRTTLAQGTEAFF. The CDR3 DNA reads as TGTGCCAGCAGCCGAACAACGCTAGCACAGGGGACTGAAGCTTTCTTT.

This sequence joins TRBV5-1 and TRBJ2-2; 12 positions agree with TRBD1. Trimming cost V 4 bases and J 7 bases; bases outside gene matches: 5. CDR1 and CDR2 from the germline V gene are SGHRS and YFSETQ. The CDR3 extends over 15 amino acids. The CDR3 loop reads CASSRGTGGIGELFF. As DNA, the CDR3 is TGCGCCAGCAGCCGGGGGACAGGGGGCATCGGGGAGCTGTTTTTT.

This clone has a single count. The chain links TRBV29-1 to TRBJ1-2; D call uncertain. Germline CDR1 reads SQVTM; CDR2 reads ANQGSEA. The V gene lost 3 bases and the J gene lost 6 bases, with 11 bases spanning the gap. The CDR3 extends over 12 amino acids. DNA for the CDR3: TGCAGCGTTGACGCGGGCAGTAATGGCTACACCTTC. Translated, it gives CSVDAGSNGYTF.

This rearrangement joins TRBV27 to TRBJ2-3, with TRBD1 matching 7 bases. From germline, CDR1 is MNHEY and CDR2 SMNVEV (reference sequence). The CDR3 sequence is 15 residues long. The J segment lost 3 bases and the V segment lost 6 bases, leaving 9 bases of the junction unmatched. The chain's CDR3 is CASRLTGAYTDTQYF. Written as DNA, the CDR3 is TGTGCCAGCAGACTCACAGGGGCATATACAGATACGCAGTATTTT.

The genes are TRBV27 and TRBJ1-1, with D possibly being TRBD1 (6 bases). V dropped 7 bases and J dropped 4 bases, with 7 bases sitting between them. Per germline, CDR1 MNHEY and CDR2 SMNVEV (reference sequence). The CDR3 spans 11 residues. The CDR3 protein is CASTQGTEAFF. CDR3 coding DNA: TGTGCCAGCACACAGGGCACTGAAGCTTTCTTT.

This chain joins TRBV25-1 and TRBJ1-5; D uncertain. From germline, CDR1 is MGHDK and CDR2 SYGVNS. The CDR3 spans 14 residues. V gave up 2 bases and J gave up 1 base, with 6 bases separating them. The DNA of the CDR3 is TGTGCCAGCAGTGAAGGCACAAGCAATCAGCCCCAGCATTTT. Amino acid sequence: CASSEGTSNQPQHF.

This chain uses TRBV24-1 with TRBJ2-3, with 7 bases lining up with TRBD1. Per the germline V gene, CDR1 is KGHDR and CDR2 is SFDVKD. The CDR3 totals 14 residues. The V and J ends lost 7 bases and 4 bases, in that order; junction bases with no gene match: 7. The CDR3 DNA sequence: TGTGCCACCAGCCGAGGGGGCCCATCAGATACGCAGTATTTT. Its protein product is CATSRGGPSDTQYF.

The chain uses TRBV14 and TRBJ1-1; D is possibly TRBD1 (5 bases). Trimming stripped 4 bases from V and 0 bases from J, with 9 bases between. The CDR3 is 14 residues long. Germline V gene data show CDR1 as SGHDN and CDR2 as FVKESK. CDR3 bases: TGTGCCAGCAGCCTAAGACAGATGAACACTGAAGCTTTCTTT. Its protein product is CASSLRQMNTEAFF.

This chain uses TRBV7-8 with TRBJ1-4; 8 positions match TRBD1. Trimming took 6 bases from V and 3 from J; bases not matched to a gene: 9. The germline V gene encodes CDR1 SGHVS and CDR2 FQNEAQ. The CDR3 is 16 amino acids. CDR3 loop: CASRSDRGAANEKLFF. Written as DNA, the CDR3 is TGTGCCAGCAGATCTGACAGGGGCGCAGCTAATGAAAAACTGTTTTTT. The whole variable domain, remainder taken from reference TRBV7-8 and TRBJ1-4, is GAGVSQSPRYKVAKRGQDVALRCDPISGHVSLFWYQQALGQGPEFLTYFQNEAQLDKSGLPSDRFFAERPEGSVSTLKIQRTQQEDSAVYLCASRSDRGAANEKLFFGSGTQLSVL.

The rearrangement links TRBV3-1 (or the pseudogene TRBV3-2) to TRBJ2-3, with TRBD2 matching 12 bases. From germline, CDR1 is LGHDT and CDR2 YNNKEL (reference sequence). Germline trimming cut 3 bases from V and 0 bases from J; bases unmatched to any gene: 4. This CDR3 has 17 amino acids. The CDR3 DNA is TGTGCCAGCAGCCACGGACTAGCGGGGCCCAGCACAGATACGCAGTATTTT. It yields the protein CASSHGLAGPSTDTQYF.

This clone has a count of ten or more. The V and J genes are TRBV5-4 and TRBJ2-2; D gene unclear. The V and J ends lost 1 base and 5 bases respectively, with 12 bases between them. This CDR3 has 15 residues. Germline CDR1 is SGHNT and CDR2 is YYREEE (reference sequence). CDR3 amino acids: CASSLSAGWTGELFF. The CDR3 DNA is TGTGCCAGCAGCTTGTCCGCAGGCTGGACCGGGGAGCTGTTTTTT.